The sequence of this T cell receptor (beta chain) was determined in a study of CXCR3-negative and CXCR3-positive naive CD8 T cells. Study-wide background: For each library, about 1.5 +/- 0.3 million TRB reads were obtained, about 135 million in total. Study-level results: Researchers report that CXCR3-positive naive cells carry more hydrophobic TRB CDR3s than CXCR3-negative naive cells.

Worth noting for this clonotype: Its antigen is unidentified.

CDR1 and CDR2 from the germline V gene are MGHRA and YSYEKL. The CDR3 runs to 14 residues. TRB cDNA libraries were made by UMI-labeled 5' RACE. TCRdb reprocessed the 5' RACE reads, keeping one entry per CDR3 protein, no DNA. The repertoire table contains under 75,000 distinct CDR3 sequences. Phenotypically, naive CD8+ T cells corresponded to CD45RO-CCR7+CD27+CD95-. Specimen: naive CXCR3+ CD8+ T cells from blood. The subset: CD45RO-CCR7+CD27+CD95- naive CD8+ T cells expressing CXCR3 (TNR3+). The chain joins TRBV4-1 to TRBJ2-1. This TCR came from a human donor in good health. Some clones in this sample may be carry-over from other donors' samples. CDR3 sequence reads: CASAYYSTYNEQFF.